Below are 12 T cell receptor beta chains sequenced from a single sample in a study of blood T cell repertoires in COVID-19. Sequencing used immunoSEQ multiplex PCR; TCRdb keeps in-frame clones, though not all of them. The top ten hold around 20% of the sample, which has some 63,000 clones, 85% seen once. Sequencing was carried out using peripheral blood. Every receptor here comes from a human donor in a cohort sampled during active COVID-19.

V usage is TRBV9 and J usage is TRBJ2-4; D might be TRBD2 (7 bases). The germline CDR1 and CDR2 sequences are SGDLS and YYNGEE. The length of the CDR3 is 17 residues. With 0 bases removed from V and 6 bases from J, the gap between germline ends came to 19 bases. Here the CDR3 DNA reads TGTGCCAGCAGCGTAGGGATTGGGGGGGCACGAGGAAACATTCAGTACTTC. This codes for CASSVGIGGARGNIQYF.

The V and J genes are TRBV3-1 (or the pseudogene TRBV3-2) and TRBJ2-5, with a tentative D call TRBD2 (5 bases). The CDR3 has 15 amino acids. CDR1 LGHDT and CDR2 YNNKEL come from the germline V gene (reference sequence). With 0 bases removed from V and 1 base from J, the gap between germline ends came to 9 bases. The CDR3 loop is CASSQDLAGQETQYF. The CDR3 coding sequence is TGTGCCAGCAGCCAAGATCTAGCAGGCCAAGAGACCCAGTACTTC.

The chain uses TRBV5-4 and TRBJ2-7; TRBD2 is a possible D gene (6 bases). CDR3 size: 14 residues. Trimming cost V 4 bases and J 7 bases, with 18 bases left between them. The V gene's germline CDR1 is SGHNT and CDR2 YYREEE (reference sequence). CDR3 in DNA: TGTGCCAGCAGCATGACTAGTTTTGGGGGAGAGCAGTACTTC. Translated, it gives CASSMTSFGGEQYF. The full variable domain, with the rest looked up from reference TRBV5-4 and TRBJ2-7, is ETGVTQSPTHLIKTRGQQVTLRCSSQSGHNTVSWYQQALGQGPQFIFQYYREEENGRGNFPPRFSGLQFPNYSSELNVNALELDDSALYLCASSMTSFGGEQYFGPGTRLTVT.

The genes are TRBV5-5 and TRBJ2-1, with no clear D. Germline values: CDR1 SGHKS, CDR2 YYEKEE (reference sequence). V gave up 0 bases and J gave up 8 bases, with 9 bases separating them. This CDR3 is built from 13 residues. The CDR3 DNA sequence: TGTGCCAGCAGCTTGGTGTCCCAGGATGAGCAGTTCTTC. This gives the protein CASSLVSQDEQFF.

The chain links TRBV7-2 to TRBJ1-4; D not resolved. V dropped 10 bases and J dropped 3 bases, with 15 bases sitting between them. The CDR3 is made up of 14 amino acids. Looked up from germline, CDR1 is SGHTA and CDR2 is FQGNSA. Here the CDR3 DNA reads TGTGCCACCCGGGAGGGAAGGGCTAATGAAAAACTGTTTTTT. This sequence encodes CATREGRANEKLFF.

The rearrangement links TRBV27 to TRBJ1-3; no clear D. Between the trimmed V and J ends, which lost 5 bases and 2 bases, there was a span of 10 bases. Germline-derived CDR1 and CDR2 are MNHEY and SMNVEV (reference sequence). This CDR3 is built from 14 residues. The CDR3 nucleotides read TGTGCCAGCAGTGCCCTCGGGGCTGGAAACACCATATATTTT. This codes for CASSALGAGNTIYF.

This clone was picked up a small number of times. The CDR3 DNA reads as TGCGCCAGCAGCGCCGGACAGGAGGGCTATTCACCCCTCCACTTT. Its translation is CASSAGQEGYSPLHF. The genes are TRBV5-1 and TRBJ1-6; TRBD1 matches 7 bases. V shed 4 bases, J shed 8 bases, and the junction held 9 bases outside the gene matches. The germline V gene has CDR1 SGHRS and CDR2 YFSETQ. The CDR3 consists of 15 residues.

The chain has TRBV10-3 and TRBJ2-7; 7 nucleotides agree with TRBD2. With 7 bases clipped from V and 0 bases from J, the junction kept 3 bases outside the gene matches. CDR1 is ENHRY and CDR2 is SYGVKD in the germline V gene. The CDR3 contains 13 residues. The CDR3 bases are TGTGCCATCATGGGAGGGAACTCCTACGAGCAGTACTTC. This translates into CAIMGGNSYEQYF.

The V call is TRBV7-6, the J call TRBJ2-3, with D possibly matching TRBD2 (6 bases). Germline V lookup: CDR1 SGHVS, CDR2 FNYEAQ. V lost 3 bases, J lost 4 bases, and 11 bases lay in between. CDR3 length: 14 amino acids. CDR3 nucleotides: TGTGCCAGCAGCTTCGGGGGAGGTGCAGATACGCAGTATTTT. This codes for CASSFGGGADTQYF.

Comment on this clone: The sample carries other DNA sequences with the same CDR3. The chain links TRBV6-1 to TRBJ2-7; TRBD1 aligns across 10 bases. The J segment lost 3 bases and the V segment lost 1 base, leaving 6 bases of the junction unmatched. Germline V gives CDR1 MNHNS, CDR2 SASEGT. The CDR3 runs 16 residues. CDR3 loop: CASSEVPGQGFYEQYF. In DNA, the CDR3 is TGTGCCAGCAGTGAAGTCCCGGGACAGGGGTTCTACGAGCAGTACTTC.

The V call is TRBV7-2, the J call TRBJ1-2; 8 bases are a match to TRBD1. J was trimmed by 2 bases and V by 1 base; bases with no gene match: 6. The CDR3 totals 16 residues. Germline loops: CDR1 SGHTA, CDR2 FQGNSA. The CDR3 is CASSLGTGQKNYGYTF. CDR3 DNA sequence: TGTGCCAGCAGCTTAGGGACAGGGCAGAAGAACTATGGCTACACCTTC. The full variable domain, in which reference TRBV7-2 and TRBJ1-2 provide the parts outside the CDR3, is GAGVSQSPSNKVTEKGKDVELRCDPISGHTALYWYRQSLGQGLEFLIYFQGNSAPDKSGLPSDRFSAERTGGSVSTLTIQRTQQEDSAVYLCASSLGTGQKNYGYTFGSGTRLTVV.

The chain combines TRBV19 with TRBJ2-2; 9 bases fit TRBD1. J was trimmed by 1 base and V by 9 bases; bases with no gene match: 9. This CDR3 has 16 amino acids. The germline V gene encodes CDR1 LNHDA and CDR2 SQIVND (reference sequence). This CDR3 is CASAMGDRVNTGELFF. Written as DNA, the CDR3 is TGTGCCAGCGCTATGGGGGACAGGGTGAACACCGGGGAGCTGTTTTTT.